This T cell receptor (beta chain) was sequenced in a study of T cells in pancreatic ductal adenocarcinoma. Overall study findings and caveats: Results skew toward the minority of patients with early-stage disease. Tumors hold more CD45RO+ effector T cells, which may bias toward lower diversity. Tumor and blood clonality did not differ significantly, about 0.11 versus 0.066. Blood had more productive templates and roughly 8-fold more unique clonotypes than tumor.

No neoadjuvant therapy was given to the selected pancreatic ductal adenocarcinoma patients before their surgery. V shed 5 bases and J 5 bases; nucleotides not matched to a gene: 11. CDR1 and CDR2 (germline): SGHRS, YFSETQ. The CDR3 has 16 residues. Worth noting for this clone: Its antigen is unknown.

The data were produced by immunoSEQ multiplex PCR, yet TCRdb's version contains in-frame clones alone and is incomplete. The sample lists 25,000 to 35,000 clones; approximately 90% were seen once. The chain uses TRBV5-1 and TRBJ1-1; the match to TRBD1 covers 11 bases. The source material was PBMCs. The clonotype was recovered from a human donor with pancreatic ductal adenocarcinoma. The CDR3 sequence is CASSGGQGGFGTEAFF. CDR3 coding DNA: TGCGCCAGCAGTGGGGGACAGGGGGGCTTCGGAACTGAAGCTTTCTTT.